This T cell receptor beta chain came from a study of siplizumab effects on memory and regulatory T cells. Findings of the study overall: Memory T cells appeared less diverse than naive cells, which seemed to contribute substantially to alloresponse. For siplizumab cultures, the suppressive function of their proliferating Tregs was not confirmed.

The table lists this clone with a count of one. Its antigen is currently unknown. Germline CDR1 reads SGHVS; CDR2 reads FQNEAQ. Trimming removed 5 bases from V and 3 bases from J; junction bases left unmatched: 14. This CDR3 comprises 18 residues. In each sample, roughly 10^5 TCR templates were assayed. Here immunoSEQ multiplex PCR was the method, and the copy in TCRdb shows in-frame clones only, minus some. The data contain roughly 56,000 clones, more than 85% of them seen just once; the ten biggest clones take up roughly two fifths. This chain joins TRBV7-8 and TRBJ2-7, with 12 bases aligning to TRBD2. The clonotype comes from a human donor in good health. Sequencing was performed on CD8+ T cells sorted from blood. The CDR3 is CASSNADPGLAGIYEQYF. The CDR3 nucleotides are TGTGCCAGCAGCAACGCTGACCCGGGACTAGCGGGTATCTACGAGCAGTACTTC.